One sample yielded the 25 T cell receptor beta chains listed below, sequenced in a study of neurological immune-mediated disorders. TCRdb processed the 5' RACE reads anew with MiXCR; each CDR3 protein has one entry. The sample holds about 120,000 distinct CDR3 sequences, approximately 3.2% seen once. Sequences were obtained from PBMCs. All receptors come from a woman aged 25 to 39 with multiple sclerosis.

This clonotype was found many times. CDR3 coding DNA: TGTGCCAGCAGCTTTGGGGCCACAGGGGATTCACCCCTCCACTTT. Its protein is CASSFGATGDSPLHF. J is TRBJ1-6 and V is TRBV5-4; the match to TRBD1 covers 7 bases. The CDR3 spans 15 residues. The trim removed 2 bases at V and 8 bases at J, leaving 7 bases unmatched. In germline, CDR1 is SGHNT, CDR2 YYREEE (reference sequence).

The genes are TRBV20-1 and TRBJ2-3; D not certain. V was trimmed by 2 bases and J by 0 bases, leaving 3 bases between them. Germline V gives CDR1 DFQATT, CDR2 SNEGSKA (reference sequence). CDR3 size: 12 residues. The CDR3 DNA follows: TGCAGTGCTAGAAGGAGCACAGATACGCAGTATTTT. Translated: CSARRSTDTQYF.

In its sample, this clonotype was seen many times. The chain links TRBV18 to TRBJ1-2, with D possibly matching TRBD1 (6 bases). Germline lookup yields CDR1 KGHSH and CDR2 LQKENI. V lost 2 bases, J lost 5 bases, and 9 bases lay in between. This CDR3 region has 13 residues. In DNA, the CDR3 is TGTGCCAGCTCACCATCAGGGGAGTATGGCTACACCTTC. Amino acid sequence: CASSPSGEYGYTF.

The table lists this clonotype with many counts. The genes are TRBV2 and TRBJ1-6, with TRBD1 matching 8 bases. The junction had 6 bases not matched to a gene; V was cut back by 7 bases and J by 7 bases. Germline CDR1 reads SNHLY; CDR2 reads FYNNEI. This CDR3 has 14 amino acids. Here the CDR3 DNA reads TGTGCCAGCATGCAGGGGGCTTACAATTCACCCCTCCACTTT. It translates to CASMQGAYNSPLHF. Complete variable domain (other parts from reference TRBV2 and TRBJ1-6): EPEVTQTPSHQVTQMGQEVILRCVPISNHLYFYWYRQILGQKVEFLVSFYNNEISEKSEIFDDQFSVERPDGSNFTLKIRSTKLEDSAMYFCASMQGAYNSPLHFGNGTRLTVT.

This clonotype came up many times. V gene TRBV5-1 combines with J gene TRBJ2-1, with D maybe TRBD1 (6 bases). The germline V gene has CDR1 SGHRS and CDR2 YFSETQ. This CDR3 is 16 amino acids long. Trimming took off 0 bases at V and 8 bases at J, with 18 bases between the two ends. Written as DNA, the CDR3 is TGCGCCAGCAGCTTGGAGGGACACATCTCTGGCGATGAGCAGTTCTTC. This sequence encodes CASSLEGHISGDEQFF.

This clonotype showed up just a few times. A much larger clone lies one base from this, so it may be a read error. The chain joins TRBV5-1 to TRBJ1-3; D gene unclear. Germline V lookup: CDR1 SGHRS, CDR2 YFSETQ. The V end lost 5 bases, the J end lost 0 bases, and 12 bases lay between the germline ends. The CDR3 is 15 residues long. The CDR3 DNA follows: TGCGCCAGCAGACTCGGGAGCATCTCTGGAAACACCATATATTTT. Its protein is CASRLGSISGNTIYF.

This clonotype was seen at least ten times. CDR3 residues: CASSSVSGPWGYTF. The CDR3 DNA sequence: TGTGCCAGCAGTTCTGTCTCAGGGCCTTGGGGCTACACCTTC. The chain links TRBV12-3 or TRBV12-4 to TRBJ1-2; perhaps TRBD1 as D (5 bases). Trimming removed 4 bases at V and 8 bases at J, with 17 bases between. The CDR3 contains 14 residues.

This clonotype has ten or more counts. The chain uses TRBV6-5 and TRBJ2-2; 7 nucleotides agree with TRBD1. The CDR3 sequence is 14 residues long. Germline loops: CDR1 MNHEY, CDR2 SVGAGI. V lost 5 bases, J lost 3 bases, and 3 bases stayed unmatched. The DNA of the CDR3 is TGTGCCAGCAGTCTGGGACAGTACACCGGGGAGCTGTTTTTT. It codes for CASSLGQYTGELFF.

The CDR3 sequence is CSASLYGKNIYF. DNA for the CDR3: TGCAGTGCTAGTTTATATGGAAAAAACATATATTTT. The chain combines TRBV20-1 with TRBJ1-3; D uncertain. Germline lookup yields CDR1 DFQATT and CDR2 SNEGSKA (reference sequence). Trimming shortened V by 3 bases and J by 12 bases, and 15 bases separated the two germline ends. The CDR3 length is 12 residues.

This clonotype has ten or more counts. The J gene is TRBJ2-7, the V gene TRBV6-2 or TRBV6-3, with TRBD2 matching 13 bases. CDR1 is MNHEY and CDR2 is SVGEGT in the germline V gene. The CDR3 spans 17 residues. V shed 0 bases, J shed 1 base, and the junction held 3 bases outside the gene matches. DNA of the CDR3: TGTGCCAGCAGTTACTCCTCGGGACTAGCGGGATCCTACGAGCAGTACTTC. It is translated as CASSYSSGLAGSYEQYF.

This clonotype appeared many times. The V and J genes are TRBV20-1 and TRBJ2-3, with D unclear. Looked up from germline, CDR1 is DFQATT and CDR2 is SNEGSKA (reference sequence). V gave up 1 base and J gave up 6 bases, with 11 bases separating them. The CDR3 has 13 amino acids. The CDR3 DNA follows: TGCAGTGCTAGAGGGGCTCCGGGTGATACGCAGTATTTT. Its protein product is CSARGAPGDTQYF.

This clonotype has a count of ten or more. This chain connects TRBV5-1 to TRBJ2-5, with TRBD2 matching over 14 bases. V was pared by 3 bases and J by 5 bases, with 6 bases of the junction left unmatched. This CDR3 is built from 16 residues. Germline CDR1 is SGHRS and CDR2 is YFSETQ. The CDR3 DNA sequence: TGCGCCAGCAGCTCCGGGACTAGCGGGAGTTTTGAGACCCAGTACTTC. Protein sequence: CASSSGTSGSFETQYF.

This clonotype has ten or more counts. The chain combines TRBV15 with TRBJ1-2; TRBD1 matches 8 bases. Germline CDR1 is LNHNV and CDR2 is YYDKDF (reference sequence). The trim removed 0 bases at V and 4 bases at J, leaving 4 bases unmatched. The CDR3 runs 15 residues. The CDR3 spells CATSRDQQGVYGYTF. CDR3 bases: TGTGCCACCAGCAGAGATCAACAGGGGGTCTATGGCTACACCTTC.

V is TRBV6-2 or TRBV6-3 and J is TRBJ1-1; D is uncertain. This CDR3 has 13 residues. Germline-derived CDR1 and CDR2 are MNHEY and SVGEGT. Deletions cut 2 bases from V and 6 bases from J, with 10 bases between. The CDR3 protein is CASSYGVPPEAFF. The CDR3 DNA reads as TGTGCCAGCAGTTACGGGGTCCCCCCTGAAGCTTTCTTT.

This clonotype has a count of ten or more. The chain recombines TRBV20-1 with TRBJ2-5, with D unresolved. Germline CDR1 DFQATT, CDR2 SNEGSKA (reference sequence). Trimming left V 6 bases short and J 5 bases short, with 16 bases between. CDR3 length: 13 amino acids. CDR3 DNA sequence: TGCAGTGCAGGAAGAGAAGCCAAGGAGACCCAGTACTTC. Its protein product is CSAGREAKETQYF.

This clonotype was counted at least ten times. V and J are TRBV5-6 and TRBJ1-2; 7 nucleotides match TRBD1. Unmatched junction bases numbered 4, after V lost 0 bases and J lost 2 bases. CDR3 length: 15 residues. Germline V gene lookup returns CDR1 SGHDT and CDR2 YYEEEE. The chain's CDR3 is CASSLEQDRNYGYTF. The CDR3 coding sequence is TGTGCCAGCAGCTTGGAACAGGACAGGAACTATGGCTACACCTTC.

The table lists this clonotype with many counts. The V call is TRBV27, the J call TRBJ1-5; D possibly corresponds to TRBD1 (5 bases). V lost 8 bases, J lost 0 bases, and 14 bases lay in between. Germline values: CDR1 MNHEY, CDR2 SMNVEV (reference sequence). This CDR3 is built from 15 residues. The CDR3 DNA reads TGTGCCAGCGGATTAGGGGATTTTAGCAATCAGCCCCAGCATTTT. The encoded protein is CASGLGDFSNQPQHF.

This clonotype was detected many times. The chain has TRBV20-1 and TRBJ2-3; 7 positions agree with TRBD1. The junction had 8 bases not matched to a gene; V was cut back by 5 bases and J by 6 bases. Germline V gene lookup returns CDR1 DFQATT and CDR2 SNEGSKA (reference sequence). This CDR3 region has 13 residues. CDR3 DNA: TGCAGTGCTCAACAGGGGCGTACGGATACGCAGTATTTT. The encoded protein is CSAQQGRTDTQYF.

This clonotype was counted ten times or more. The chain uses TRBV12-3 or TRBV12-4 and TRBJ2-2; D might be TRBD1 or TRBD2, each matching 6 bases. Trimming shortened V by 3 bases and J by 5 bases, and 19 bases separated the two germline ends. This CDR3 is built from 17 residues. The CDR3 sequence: CASSFASGVGATGELFF. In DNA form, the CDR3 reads TGTGCCAGCAGTTTTGCCTCGGGAGTGGGGGCAACCGGGGAGCTGTTTTTT.

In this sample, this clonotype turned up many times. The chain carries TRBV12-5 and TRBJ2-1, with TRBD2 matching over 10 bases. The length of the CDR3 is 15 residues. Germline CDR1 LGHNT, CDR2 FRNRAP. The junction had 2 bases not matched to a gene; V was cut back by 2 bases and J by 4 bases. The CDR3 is CASGLTSGAYNEQFF. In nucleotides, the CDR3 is TGTGCTAGTGGTTTGACTAGCGGGGCTTACAATGAGCAGTTCTTC. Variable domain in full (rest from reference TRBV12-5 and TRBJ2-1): DARVTQTPRHKVTEMGQEVTMRCQPILGHNTVFWYRQTMMQGLELLAYFRNRAPLDDSGMPKDRFSAEMPDATLATLKIQPSEPRDSAVYFCASGLTSGAYNEQFFGPGTRLTVL.

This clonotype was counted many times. The CDR3 protein is CSARDPIRGSRAEAFF. The DNA of the CDR3 is TGCAGTGCTAGAGATCCAATCCGGGGGTCGAGAGCTGAAGCTTTCTTT. The chain carries TRBV20-1 and TRBJ1-1; D is perhaps TRBD1 (5 bases). The CDR3 totals 16 residues. Germline CDR1 and CDR2: DFQATT and SNEGSKA (reference sequence). V was shortened by 0 bases and J by 6 bases, with 20 bases between the two germline ends.

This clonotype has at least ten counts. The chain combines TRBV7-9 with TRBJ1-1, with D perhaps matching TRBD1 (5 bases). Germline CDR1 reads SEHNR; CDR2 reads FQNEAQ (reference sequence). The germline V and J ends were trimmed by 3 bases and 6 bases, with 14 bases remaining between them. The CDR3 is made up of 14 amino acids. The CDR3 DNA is TGTGCCAGCAGCTTGGGGCCCCCTTACTCTGAAGCTTTCTTT. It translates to CASSLGPPYSEAFF. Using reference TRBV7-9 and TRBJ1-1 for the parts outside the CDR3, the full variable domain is DTGVSQNPRHKITKRGQNVTFRCDPISEHNRLYWYRQTLGQGPEFLTYFQNEAQLEKSRLLSDRFSAERPKGSFSTLEIQRTEQGDSAMYLCASSLGPPYSEAFFGQGTRLTVV.

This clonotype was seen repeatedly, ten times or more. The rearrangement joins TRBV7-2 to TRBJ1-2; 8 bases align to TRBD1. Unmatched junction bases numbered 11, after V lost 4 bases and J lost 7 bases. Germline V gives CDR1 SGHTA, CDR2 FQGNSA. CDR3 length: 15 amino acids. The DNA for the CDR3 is TGTGCCAGCAGCTCGACCTCAGGGGGCGCCGGTGGCTACACCTTC. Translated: CASSSTSGGAGGYTF.

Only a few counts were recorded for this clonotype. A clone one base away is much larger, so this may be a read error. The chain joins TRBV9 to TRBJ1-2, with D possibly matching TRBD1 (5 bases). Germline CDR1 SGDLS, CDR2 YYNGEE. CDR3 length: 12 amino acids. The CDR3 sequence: CDSSVAGDGYTF. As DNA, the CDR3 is TGTGACAGCAGCGTAGCGGGGGATGGCTACACCTTC.

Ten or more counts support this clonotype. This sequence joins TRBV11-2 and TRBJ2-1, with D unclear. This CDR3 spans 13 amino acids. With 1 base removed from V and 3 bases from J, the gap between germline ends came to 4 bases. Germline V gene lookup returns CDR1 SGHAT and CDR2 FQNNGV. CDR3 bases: TGTGCCAGCAGCTTAGGGTACTACAATGAGCAGTTCTTC. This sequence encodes CASSLGYYNEQFF.